These T cell receptor beta chains were read from a single sample in a study of cytomegalovirus exposure and HLA in healthy donors. Assay used: immunoSEQ multiplex PCR; TCRdb lists only in-frame clones, some missing. The repertoire table contains under 200,000 clones. Sequenced material: PBMCs. These receptor sequences come from a woman aged 18-35 years in good health and CMV-seropositive. The CDR3 runs from the conserved cysteine through the conserved F or W. Each record gives: D gene, V gene, J gene, CDR3 protein. The D gene is left open where the match is weak.

d_call: NA; v_call: TRBV6-6; j_call: TRBJ1-2; cdr3_aa: CASRVTFLNYGYTF
d_call: NA; v_call: TRBV10-3; j_call: TRBJ1-2; cdr3_aa: CATYHEVNGYTF
d_call: TRBD1; v_call: TRBV19; j_call: TRBJ1-1; cdr3_aa: CASSRLQGQAFF
d_call: TRBD2; v_call: TRBV6-6; j_call: TRBJ2-7; cdr3_aa: CASILLAGISYEQYF
d_call: NA; v_call: TRBV2; j_call: TRBJ2-3; cdr3_aa: CASSANGVTDTQYF
d_call: NA; v_call: TRBV7-9; j_call: TRBJ1-6; cdr3_aa: CASSSPAKGNYNSPLHF
d_call: NA; v_call: TRBV7-8; j_call: TRBJ2-7; cdr3_aa: CASSLGSAGTYEQYF
d_call: TRBD2; v_call: TRBV6-6; j_call: TRBJ2-1; cdr3_aa: CASSGTSGFYNEQFF
d_call: NA; v_call: TRBV29-1; j_call: TRBJ2-3; cdr3_aa: CSVSSGADTQYF
d_call: TRBD2; v_call: TRBV15; j_call: TRBJ2-2; cdr3_aa: CATSRDFGTSGVNTGELFF
d_call: NA; v_call: TRBV10-1; j_call: TRBJ2-5; cdr3_aa: CASSERSGLQETQYF
d_call: NA; v_call: TRBV7-9; j_call: TRBJ2-5; cdr3_aa: CASSPGLPGRETQYF
d_call: NA; v_call: TRBV4-3; j_call: TRBJ2-1; cdr3_aa: CASSQDAGRASSYNEQFF
d_call: TRBD1; v_call: TRBV5-1; j_call: TRBJ2-7; cdr3_aa: CASSPGTGGEEQYF
d_call: TRBD1; v_call: TRBV15; j_call: TRBJ1-5; cdr3_aa: CATSIRQGNNQPQHF
d_call: NA; v_call: TRBV11-1; j_call: TRBJ2-7; cdr3_aa: CASSVSVEQYF
d_call: NA; v_call: TRBV15; j_call: TRBJ2-5; cdr3_aa: CATSRDIQNQETQYF
d_call: NA; v_call: TRBV30; j_call: TRBJ2-3; cdr3_aa: CAWSVLPDTQYF
d_call: TRBD1; v_call: TRBV14; j_call: TRBJ1-4; cdr3_aa: CASSQDRGKGEKLFF
d_call: TRBD1; v_call: TRBV28; j_call: TRBJ1-6; cdr3_aa: CASSFLEGRGRRSPLHF
d_call: NA; v_call: TRBV7-2; j_call: TRBJ2-1; cdr3_aa: CASSLRLEQFF
d_call: NA; v_call: TRBV6-1; j_call: TRBJ1-6; cdr3_aa: CATLSPLHF
d_call: NA; v_call: TRBV7-9; j_call: TRBJ1-1; cdr3_aa: CASSARGDTEAFF
d_call: TRBD1; v_call: TRBV2; j_call: TRBJ1-2; cdr3_aa: CASISRGLRDYGYTF
d_call: TRBD2; v_call: TRBV7-9; j_call: TRBJ2-1; cdr3_aa: CASSLHRTSVQNEQFF
d_call: TRBD2; v_call: TRBV4-2; j_call: NA; cdr3_aa: CASSPGLAGGHEQYF
d_call: NA; v_call: TRBV6-1; j_call: TRBJ1-2; cdr3_aa: CASSAPGGLGGYTF
d_call: NA; v_call: TRBV2; j_call: TRBJ1-2; cdr3_aa: CASQGNYGYTF
d_call: TRBD1; v_call: TRBV11-2; j_call: TRBJ1-3; cdr3_aa: CASSLDRGLSGNTIYF
d_call: NA; v_call: TRBV7-9; j_call: TRBJ2-1; cdr3_aa: CASSSGAKQTYNEQFF
d_call: TRBD2; v_call: TRBV20-1; j_call: TRBJ2-7; cdr3_aa: CSASPGEGRYF
d_call: NA; v_call: TRBV9; j_call: TRBJ2-3; cdr3_aa: CASSVDFSTDTQYF
d_call: NA; v_call: TRBV7-2; j_call: TRBJ2-2; cdr3_aa: CASSPSTGGELFF
d_call: NA; v_call: TRBV6-1; j_call: TRBJ1-2; cdr3_aa: CASSVTGTSDYGYTF
d_call: TRBD2; v_call: TRBV7-9; j_call: TRBJ2-5; cdr3_aa: CASSLVTSGAETQYF
d_call: NA; v_call: TRBV6-6; j_call: TRBJ2-1; cdr3_aa: CASMGGLNEQFF
d_call: NA; v_call: TRBV5-1; j_call: TRBJ1-2; cdr3_aa: CASSLMTGANYGYTF
d_call: NA; v_call: TRBV7-2; j_call: TRBJ2-5; cdr3_aa: CASSLVQDQETQYF
d_call: NA; v_call: TRBV5-1; j_call: TRBJ1-2; cdr3_aa: CASSLDGLEGYGYTF
d_call: TRBD1; v_call: TRBV2; j_call: TRBJ1-2; cdr3_aa: CASSERAAGGNGYTF
d_call: TRBD2; v_call: TRBV2; j_call: TRBJ2-7; cdr3_aa: CASSDRGRVAYEQYF
d_call: TRBD1; v_call: TRBV27; j_call: TRBJ1-5; cdr3_aa: CASSGTGNQPQHF
d_call: NA; v_call: TRBV6-5; j_call: TRBJ2-7; cdr3_aa: CASSLRQTSSYEQYF
d_call: NA; v_call: TRBV29-1; j_call: TRBJ1-1; cdr3_aa: CSVEAISREANTEAFF
d_call: TRBD2; v_call: TRBV6-4; j_call: TRBJ2-3; cdr3_aa: CASSVASGSTDTQYF
d_call: NA; v_call: TRBV19; j_call: TRBJ2-1; cdr3_aa: CASRLAASYNEQFF
d_call: NA; v_call: TRBV19; j_call: TRBJ1-2; cdr3_aa: CASSPSPGNYGYTF
d_call: TRBD1; v_call: TRBV25-1; j_call: TRBJ1-5; cdr3_aa: CASSVGTGWNQPQHF
d_call: TRBD2; v_call: TRBV7-8; j_call: TRBJ2-1; cdr3_aa: CASSLALAGATYNEQFF
d_call: TRBD2; v_call: TRBV5-1; j_call: TRBJ2-5; cdr3_aa: CASSRTSGGGGETQYF
d_call: NA; v_call: TRBV11-3; j_call: TRBJ1-3; cdr3_aa: CASSSGSWDTIYF
d_call: NA; v_call: TRBV9; j_call: TRBJ2-3; cdr3_aa: CASSVATSGTDTQYF
d_call: NA; v_call: TRBV9; j_call: TRBJ2-3; cdr3_aa: CASSPKGLSHLDTQYF
d_call: NA; v_call: TRBV19; j_call: TRBJ1-5; cdr3_aa: CASSRFRGSNQPQHF
d_call: NA; v_call: TRBV7-2; j_call: TRBJ2-1; cdr3_aa: CASSFMYNEQFF
d_call: TRBD1; v_call: TRBV12-5; j_call: TRBJ1-6; cdr3_aa: CASGLVRSGGSYNSPLHF
d_call: NA; v_call: TRBV4-2; j_call: TRBJ2-3; cdr3_aa: CASSHGGAGPITDTQYF
d_call: TRBD2; v_call: TRBV4-1; j_call: TRBJ2-1; cdr3_aa: CASSQEGTGGSYNEQFF
d_call: TRBD1; v_call: TRBV27; j_call: TRBJ2-7; cdr3_aa: CASSLAPQGFGYEQYF